This T cell receptor (beta chain) is drawn from a study of untreated major depressive disorder. Study conclusions and caveats: Findings may not generalize because the study sample was small.

V was clipped by 0 bases and J by 0 bases; unmatched bases: 5. The CDR3 totals 16 residues. Germline CDR1 SGHAT, CDR2 FQDESV (reference sequence). Typically roughly 96% of enriched cells were CD4+. As concerns this clone: Antigen unknown.

Only in-frame clones appear in the TCRdb table, and some are missing; sequencing was by immunoSEQ multiplex PCR. The table includes fewer than 25,000 clones, approximately 87% detected once. This sequence joins TRBV11-1 and TRBJ2-7; TRBD2 matches 7 bases. Sequencing used CD4+ T cells from PBMCs. This clonotype was obtained from a woman aged 25 to 39 in good health. CDR3 sequence: CASSLAPSGSSYEQYF. DNA of the CDR3: TGTGCCAGCAGCTTAGCGCCTAGCGGAAGCTCCTACGAGCAGTACTTC.